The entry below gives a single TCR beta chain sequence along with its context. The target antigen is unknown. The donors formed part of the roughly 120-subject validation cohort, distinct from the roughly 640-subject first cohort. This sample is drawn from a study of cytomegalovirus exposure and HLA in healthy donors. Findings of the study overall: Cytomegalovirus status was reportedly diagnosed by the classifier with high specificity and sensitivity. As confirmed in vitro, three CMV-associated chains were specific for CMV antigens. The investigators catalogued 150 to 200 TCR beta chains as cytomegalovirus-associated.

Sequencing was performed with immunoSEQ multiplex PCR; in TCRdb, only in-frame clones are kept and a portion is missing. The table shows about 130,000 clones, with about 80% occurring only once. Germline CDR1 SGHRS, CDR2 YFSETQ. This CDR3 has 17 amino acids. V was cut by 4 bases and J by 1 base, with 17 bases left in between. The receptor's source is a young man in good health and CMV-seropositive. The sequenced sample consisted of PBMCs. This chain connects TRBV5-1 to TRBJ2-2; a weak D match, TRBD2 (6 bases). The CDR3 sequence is CASSPSAGLGNTGELFF. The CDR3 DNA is TGCGCCAGCAGCCCTTCGGCGGGGTTGGGGAACACCGGGGAGCTGTTTTTT.